This TCR beta chain was profiled in a study of shared clonotypes between healthy human individuals. Only in-frame clones appear in the TCRdb table, and some are missing; sequencing was by immunoSEQ multiplex PCR. The data show some 2.1 million clones, 90% to 95% seen once. It was CD45RO-negative cells, positively selected for CCR7, that made up naive CD8 cells, with terminally differentiated effector memory CD45RA+ cells excluded. CDR3 size: 13 residues. Germline V CDR1 and CDR2: SEHNR, FQNEAQ (reference sequence). Trimming pared 1 base from V and 0 bases from J, leaving 4 bases between. Study-wide results and limits: Large sequencing depth failed to make sorted-subset sequencing complete, rarefaction showed.

Points on this clone: The antigen remains undetermined. Distinct nucleotide sequences in the sample also encode this CDR3.

This clonotype was obtained from a man younger than 35 in good health. Some clones in this sample may be carry-over from other donors' samples. Sequenced: naive CD8+ T cells from PBMCs. The rearrangement uses TRBV7-9 and TRBJ2-7, with D unresolved. CDR3 amino acids: CASSLDGSYEQYF. The CDR3 DNA reads TGTGCCAGCAGCTTAGATGGCTCCTACGAGCAGTACTTC.